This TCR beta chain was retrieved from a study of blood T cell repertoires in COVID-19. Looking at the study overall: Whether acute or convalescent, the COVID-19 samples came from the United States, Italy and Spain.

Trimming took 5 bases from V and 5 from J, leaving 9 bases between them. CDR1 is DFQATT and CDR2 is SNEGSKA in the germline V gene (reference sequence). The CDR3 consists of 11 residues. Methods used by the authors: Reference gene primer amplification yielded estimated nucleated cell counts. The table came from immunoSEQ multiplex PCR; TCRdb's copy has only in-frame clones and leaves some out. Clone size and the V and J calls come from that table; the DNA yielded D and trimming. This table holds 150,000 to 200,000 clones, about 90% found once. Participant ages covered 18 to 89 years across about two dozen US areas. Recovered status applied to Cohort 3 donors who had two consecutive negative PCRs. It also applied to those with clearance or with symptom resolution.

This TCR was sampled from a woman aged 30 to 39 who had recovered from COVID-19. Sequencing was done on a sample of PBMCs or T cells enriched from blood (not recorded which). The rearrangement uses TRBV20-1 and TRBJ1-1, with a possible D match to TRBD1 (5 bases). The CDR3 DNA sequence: TGCAGTGCTCACAGACAGACTGAAGCTTTCTTT. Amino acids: CSAHRQTEAFF.